This T cell receptor (beta chain) originates from a study of shared clonotypes between healthy human individuals. The CDR3 runs to 15 residues. From germline, CDR1 is SGHRS and CDR2 YFSETQ. V was cut by 0 bases and J by 1 base, with 9 bases left in between. Here immunoSEQ multiplex PCR was the method, and the copy in TCRdb shows in-frame clones only, minus some. The sample includes around 500,000 clones, roughly 80% of them seen just once. This sequence originates from a woman aged 40 to 49 in good health. Some clones in this sample may be carry-over from other donors' samples. The rearrangement joins TRBV5-1 to TRBJ2-3; TRBD2 is a possible D gene (6 bases). Sequencing was done on a sample of PBMCs. The DNA for the CDR3 is TGCGCCAGCAGCTTGGTCGGGAGTGGCACAGATACGCAGTATTTT. Its translation: CASSLVGSGTDTQYF.